The rows below give T cell receptor beta chains drawn from one sample of a study of T cell changes during pregnancy in multiple sclerosis. The data were produced by immunoSEQ multiplex PCR, yet TCRdb's version contains in-frame clones alone and is incomplete. The sample holds about 64,000 clones, 90% seen once. Sample: peripheral blood, taken in the second trimester of pregnancy. All receptors derive from a female donor in good health, enrolled as a control in a pregnancy study. Both conserved end residues are part of each CDR3. Fields, in order: clone size, CDR3 length, V gene, J gene, D gene, CDR3 protein, CDR3 DNA. D genes are given only for firm matches. Expanded clones are given a class, and other clones once, few, many or no size at all.

NA,15,TRBV5-1,TRBJ2-5,TRBD2,CASSPAGGLQETQYF,TGCGCCAGCAGCCCAGCGGGGGGACTACAAGAGACCCAGTACTTC
NA,17,TRBV7-9,TRBJ2-2,TRBD1,CASSSRDTGTGAGELFF,TGTGCCAGCAGCTCCCGGGACACCGGGACAGGGGCCGGGGAGCTGTTTTTT
once,16,TRBV7-8,TRBJ1-4,NA,CASSFGPGQTNEKLFF,TGTGCCAGCAGCTTTGGACCGGGACAAACGAATGAAAAACTGTTTTTT
NA,16,TRBV4-2,TRBJ2-5,TRBD2,CASSTPGLAPPGTQYF,TGTGCCAGCAGCACCCCTGGACTAGCGCCCCCGGGGACCCAGTACTTC
NA,15,TRBV6-5,TRBJ2-3,NA,CASSTPSAASDTQYF,TGTGCCAGCAGTACCCCTTCGGCGGCTTCAGATACGCAGTATTTT
NA,14,TRBV4-1,TRBJ1-5,NA,CASSQDLRGQPQHF,TGCGCCAGCAGCCAAGATTTAAGGGGTCAGCCCCAGCATTTT
NA,10,TRBV6-1,TRBJ2-7,NA,CASSLYEQYF,TGTGCCAGCAGCCTATACGAGCAGTACTTC
NA,16,TRBV7-9,TRBJ2-2,NA,CASSPKGAANTGELFF,TGTGCCAGCAGCCCCAAGGGAGCGGCGAACACCGGGGAGCTGTTTTTT
NA,17,TRBV5-6,TRBJ1-2,NA,CASTRTSLPSTESGYTF,TGTGCCAGCACCAGAACATCCCTCCCCTCGACGGAGTCCGGCTACACCTTC
few,14,TRBV14,TRBJ1-1,NA,CASSQGGFDPEAFF,TGTGCCAGCAGCCAAGGAGGGTTCGATCCTGAAGCTTTCTTT
NA,12,TRBV28,TRBJ1-2,NA,CASSPTTDGYTF,TGTGCCAGCAGTCCTACGACAGATGGCTACACCTTC
NA,14,TRBV28,TRBJ1-1,TRBD1,CASSLTGMNTEAFF,TGTGCCAGCAGTTTGACAGGGATGAACACTGAAGCTTTCTTT
NA,13,TRBV30,TRBJ1-5,NA,CAVTRGRGQPQHF,TGTGCGGTGACTCGAGGGAGAGGCCAGCCCCAGCATTTT
NA,18,TRBV15,TRBJ2-1,TRBD1,CATSREVSGTGLYNEQFF,TGTGCCACCAGCAGGGAAGTTTCCGGGACAGGGCTTTACAATGAGCAGTTCTTC
NA,13,TRBV19,TRBJ1-1,NA,CASSLGGITEAFF,TGTGCCAGTAGTTTAGGAGGGATCACTGAAGCTTTCTTT
few,15,TRBV28,TRBJ1-1,NA,CASSPYRVMNTEAFF,TGTGCCAGCAGTCCATACAGGGTTATGAACACTGAAGCTTTCTTT
NA,16,TRBV5-1,TRBJ2-1,TRBD1,CASSLAARGTYNEQFF,TGCGCCAGCAGCTTGGCAGCCAGGGGGACCTACAATGAGCAGTTCTTC
NA,14,TRBV29-1,TRBJ1-1,NA,CSVDPRAGNTEAFF,TGCAGCGTTGACCCGCGGGCGGGTAACACTGAAGCTTTCTTT
NA,14,TRBV6-5,TRBJ2-5,TRBD2,CASSTLTSGGPWDF,TGTGCCAGCAGTACTCTGACTAGCGGGGGCCCTTGGGACTTC
NA,14,TRBV27,TRBJ2-3,TRBD2,CATLLWAGEDTQYF,TGTGCCACCCTGCTTTGGGCGGGAGAAGATACGCAGTATTTT
NA,15,TRBV29-1,TRBJ2-1,NA,CSVARRGGSYNEQFF,TGCAGCGTTGCAAGAAGAGGAGGCTCCTACAATGAGCAGTTCTTC
NA,14,TRBV4-2,TRBJ1-1,NA,CASSHLQENTEAFF,TGTGCCAGCAGCCACTTACAGGAAAACACTGAAGCTTTCTTT
NA,11,TRBV5-4,TRBJ1-1,NA,CASSGRGEAFF,TGTGCCAGCAGCGGGAGGGGTGAAGCTTTCTTT
NA,11,TRBV6-1,TRBJ2-2,NA,CATHRVGELFF,TGTGCCACCCACAGGGTAGGGGAGCTGTTTTTT
NA,15,TRBV6-5,TRBJ2-7,NA,CASSYSTASSYEQYF,TGTGCCAGCAGTTACTCGACAGCAAGCTCCTACGAGCAGTACTTC
NA,13,TRBV5-1,TRBJ1-2,TRBD1,CASSQGQIYGYTF,TGCGCCAGCAGCCAGGGACAGATCTATGGCTACACCTTC
NA,14,TRBV5-6,TRBJ2-7,NA,CASSSQTLSYEQYF,TGTGCCAGCAGCTCCCAGACACTCTCCTACGAGCAGTACTTC
NA,12,TRBV11-2,TRBJ1-6,NA,CASSLRNSPLHF,TGTGCCAGCAGCCTACGGAATTCACCCCTCCACTTT
NA,15,TRBV6-5,TRBJ2-5,TRBD2,CASSYGTSGEETQYF,TGTGCCAGCAGTTACGGGACTAGCGGGGAAGAGACCCAGTACTTC
NA,15,TRBV15,TRBJ1-1,NA,CATSRDMTANTEAFF,TGTGCCACCAGCAGAGATATGACAGCGAACACTGAAGCTTTCTTT
NA,15,TRBV18,TRBJ1-5,TRBD1,CASSPGTDSNQPQHF,TGTGCCAGCTCCCCCGGGACAGATAGCAATCAGCCCCAGCATTTT
NA,15,TRBV18,TRBJ2-2,TRBD2,CASLSGRSNTGELFF,TGTGCCAGCCTTAGCGGGAGGTCGAACACCGGGGAGCTGTTTTTT
NA,14,TRBV27,TRBJ2-1,NA,CASSSGMSYNEQFF,TGTGCCAGCAGTTCAGGGATGTCCTACAATGAGCAGTTCTTC
NA,12,TRBV18,TRBJ2-5,NA,CASSADEETQYF,TGTGCCAGCTCAGCAGATGAAGAGACCCAGTACTTC
NA,17,TRBV6-1,TRBJ1-6,NA,CASSEGQGSSYNSPLHF,TGTGCCAGCAGTGAAGGGCAGGGGAGCTCCTATAATTCACCCCTCCACTTT
NA,15,TRBV2,TRBJ2-3,TRBD2,CASSASGTSMDTQYF,TGTGCCAGCAGTGCTAGCGGGACCTCCATGGATACGCAGTATTTT
NA,15,TRBV6-5,TRBJ2-2,NA,CASSYSAGQAGELFF,TGTGCCAGCAGTTACTCAGCGGGCCAAGCCGGGGAGCTGTTTTTT
NA,15,TRBV6-1,TRBJ1-1,TRBD1,CASRRRTGGFSEAFF,TGTGCCAGCAGAAGAAGGACAGGGGGCTTTAGTGAAGCTTTCTTT
NA,14,TRBV7-2,TRBJ2-3,NA,CASSLSATTDTQYF,TGTGCCAGCAGCTTATCGGCGACAACAGATACGCAGTATTTT
NA,13,TRBV5-4,TRBJ1-2,NA,CASSLGAQYGYTF,TGTGCCAGCAGCTTGGGGGCCCAGTATGGCTACACCTTC
NA,14,TRBV27,TRBJ1-4,NA,CASRISRSNEKLFF,TGTGCCAGCAGAATCAGTCGGAGTAATGAAAAACTGTTTTTT
NA,15,TRBV6-5,TRBJ2-1,NA,CASSYTGSSYNEQFF,TGTGCCAGCAGTTACACCGGGAGCTCCTACAATGAGCAGTTCTTC